The clone carrying this TCR beta chain was seen a few times. The antigen remains undetermined. The sample comes from a study of regulatory T cells in long-lasting Graves disease. General observations from the study: Patients with persistent disease showed a bias toward TRBV28, TRBJ1-2 and TRBJ2-5. TCR diversity was lower in persistent than newly diagnosed Graves' disease.

With iRepertoire HTBI primers and Arm-PCR of CDR3 regions, TCR beta libraries were built. TCRdb itself ran the multiplex PCR reads through MiXCR, one entry per CDR3 protein. The data contain 400,000 to 500,000 distinct CDR3 sequences, roughly 23% of them seen just once; the ten biggest clones take up over 11%. Described time point: persistent/refractory GD, antithyroid drugs over 5 years with positive TRAb. Construction of the TCR library relied on RNA isolated from PBMCs. The germline CDR1 and CDR2 sequences are MNHEY and SMNVEV (reference sequence). Trimming removed 2 bases at V and 0 bases at J, with 14 bases between. The CDR3 spans 18 residues.

This material consisted of peripheral blood mononuclear cells (PBMCs), taken when the disease was refractory, from a patient treated with antithyroid drugs. The sequence was collected from a female donor with Graves disease. The V call is TRBV27, the J call TRBJ2-6, with D maybe TRBD2 (6 bases). CDR3 in amino acids: CASSLLRDFSSGANVLTF. CDR3 nucleotide sequence: TGTGCCAGCAGTTTACTCCGGGACTTTAGCTCTGGGGCCAACGTCCTGACTTTC.